This is a list of T cell receptor beta chains from one sample in a study of PD-L1 blockade in urothelial cancer. Profiling relied on immunoSEQ multiplex PCR, and the TCRdb table lists in-frame clones only, not all of them. The data hold about 88,000 clones, with 90% to 95% observed a single time. Sample: PBMCs, taken around atezolizumab (anti-PD-L1) treatment. Receptors were obtained from a man aged 55 to 70 with urothelial cancer. Both conserved end residues are trimmed from each CDR3. The D gene is left open where the match is weak. Not all rows give a size; the values are once, few, many and, for expanded clones, a class.

ASSLDPSREGLRYEQY	TRBV5-1	TRBJ2-7	-	16	TRBD2
AWREGRVTEAF	TRBV30	TRBJ1-1	-	11	-
ASSPWTAGYT	TRBV5-6	TRBJ1-2	few	10	-
ASKLAGGPYEQY	TRBV5-1	TRBJ2-7	-	12	TRBD2
ASSQEGARVYGYT	TRBV4-2	TRBJ1-2	-	13	-
ASSQARDREDTQY	TRBV4-3	TRBJ2-3	-	13	TRBD1
ASSQRAGGPASTDTQY	TRBV4-3	TRBJ2-3	-	16	TRBD2
ASSLGLAGGASLTDTQY	TRBV7-9	TRBJ2-3	-	17	TRBD2
ASSEARTGSYNEQF	TRBV6-1	TRBJ2-1	-	14	TRBD1
ASSQDKTSGSYYNEQF	TRBV4-2	TRBJ2-1	-	16	TRBD2
ATSNQPQH	TRBV28	TRBJ1-5	-	8	-
ASSDGGGLETQY	TRBV6-4	TRBJ2-3	-	12	TRBD2
ASSSNPGQGTDTQY	TRBV6-5	TRBJ2-3	-	14	TRBD1
ASSQQKGLAGAPSTDTQY	TRBV4-3	TRBJ2-3	-	18	TRBD2
ASSLSGGRLAEAF	TRBV7-9	TRBJ1-1	-	13	TRBD1
ASSHSNRGTYEQY	TRBV4-2	TRBJ2-7	-	13	TRBD1
AIYRGGNEQY	TRBV2	TRBJ2-7	-	10	TRBD1
ASRQIAGGGKNIQY	TRBV27	TRBJ2-4	-	14	TRBD2
ASSASTDYYEKLF	TRBV19	TRBJ1-4	-	13	-
ASSLRGRGFQYEQY	TRBV7-6	TRBJ2-7	-	14	-
ASRKRGSEETQY	TRBV27	TRBJ2-5	few	12	TRBD2
ASSRLAGTYEQY	TRBV19	TRBJ2-7	-	12	TRBD2
ASTWDRGLKTQY	TRBV5-6	TRBJ2-5	-	12	TRBD1
ASSAVYGVLSPLH	TRBV7-2	TRBJ1-6	-	13	-
ALKRRGKIYEQY	TRBV21-1	TRBJ2-7	-	12	-
ASSFADPKTYEQY	TRBV5-5	TRBJ2-7	-	13	-
ASSYGGADTGELF	TRBV6-5	TRBJ2-2	-	13	-
ASRLRGDNQPQH	TRBV6-5	TRBJ1-5	few	12	TRBD1
ASSEAGSYGYT	TRBV2	TRBJ1-2	-	11	-
ASRKPSGTGTPNTGELF	TRBV6-7	TRBJ2-2	-	17	-
ASSFEATYYEQY	TRBV5-1	TRBJ2-7	-	12	-
ASRTGTSAETQY	TRBV7-2	TRBJ2-5	-	12	TRBD2
ASSRQGGDYEQY	TRBV4-3	TRBJ2-7	-	12	-
ASSTRQGMDTGELF	TRBV5-4	TRBJ2-2	-	14	TRBD1
ATSRTQGDQPQH	TRBV15	TRBJ1-5	once	12	TRBD1
ASSKPRTDYGYT	TRBV2	TRBJ1-2	-	12	-
ASSPQTNRDPREQF	TRBV7-8	TRBJ2-1	once	14	-